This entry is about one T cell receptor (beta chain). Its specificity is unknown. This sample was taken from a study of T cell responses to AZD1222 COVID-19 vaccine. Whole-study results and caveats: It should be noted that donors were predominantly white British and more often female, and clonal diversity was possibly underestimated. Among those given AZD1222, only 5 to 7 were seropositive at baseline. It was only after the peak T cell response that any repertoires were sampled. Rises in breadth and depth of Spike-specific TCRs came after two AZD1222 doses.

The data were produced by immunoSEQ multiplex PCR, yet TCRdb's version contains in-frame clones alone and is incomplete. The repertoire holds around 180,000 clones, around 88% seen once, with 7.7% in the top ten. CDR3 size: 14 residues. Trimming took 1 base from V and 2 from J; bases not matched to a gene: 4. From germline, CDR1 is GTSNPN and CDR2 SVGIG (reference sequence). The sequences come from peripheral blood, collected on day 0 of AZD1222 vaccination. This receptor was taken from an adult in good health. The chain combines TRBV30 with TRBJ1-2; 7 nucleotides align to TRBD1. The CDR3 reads CAWSAGQSNYGYTF. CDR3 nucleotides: TGTGCCTGGAGTGCGGGACAGTCAAACTATGGCTACACCTTC.